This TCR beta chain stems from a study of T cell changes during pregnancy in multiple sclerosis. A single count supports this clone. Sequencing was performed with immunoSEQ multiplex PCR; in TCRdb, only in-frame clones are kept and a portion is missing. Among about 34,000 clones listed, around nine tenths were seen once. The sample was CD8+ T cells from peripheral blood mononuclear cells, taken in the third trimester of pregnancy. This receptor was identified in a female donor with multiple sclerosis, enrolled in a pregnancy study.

The CDR3 sequence is CASSETLPHATNYGYTF. The CDR3 DNA reads TGTGCCAGCAGTGAAACCCTTCCACACGCAACTAACTATGGCTACACCTTC. The chain joins TRBV2 to TRBJ1-2; D is undetermined. Germline loops: CDR1 SNHLY, CDR2 FYNNEI. V lost 2 bases and J 0 bases, leaving 16 bases between the germline ends. This CDR3 region has 17 residues.